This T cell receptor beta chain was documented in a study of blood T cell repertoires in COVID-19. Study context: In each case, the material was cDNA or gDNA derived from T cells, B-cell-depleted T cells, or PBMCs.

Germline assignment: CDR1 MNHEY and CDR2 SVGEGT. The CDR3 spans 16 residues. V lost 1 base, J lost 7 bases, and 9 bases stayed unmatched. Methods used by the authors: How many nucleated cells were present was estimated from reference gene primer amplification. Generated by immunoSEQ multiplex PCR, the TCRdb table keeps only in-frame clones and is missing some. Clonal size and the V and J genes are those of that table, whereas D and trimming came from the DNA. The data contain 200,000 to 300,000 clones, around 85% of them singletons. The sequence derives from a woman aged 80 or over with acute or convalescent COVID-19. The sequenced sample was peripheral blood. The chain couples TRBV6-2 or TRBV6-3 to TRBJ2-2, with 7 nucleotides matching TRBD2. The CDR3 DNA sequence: TGTGCCAGCAGTTACTACGGACTAGGCGGGATCGGGGAGCTGTTTTTT. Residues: CASSYYGLGGIGELFF.